This TCR beta chain was captured by sequencing in a study of identifying expanded T cells in peripheral blood. As to this clone: Its antigen is currently unknown.

Study conclusions and caveats: Across healthy donors, higher total template counts meant significantly greater roughly 2-week count variance. Approximately 1.1 clones differed between technical replicates, versus roughly 17 and 20 over time.

Healthy donors had no documented immune events, such as infections, while sampled. Libraries were prepared by immunoSEQ multiplex PCR; TCRdb keeps only in-frame clonotypes and omits some of them. This table has 85,000 to 100,000 clones, 88% appearing once. CDR3 length: 13 amino acids. The germline V and J ends were trimmed by 6 bases and 4 bases, with 13 bases remaining between them. The germline V gene has CDR1 LNHDA and CDR2 SQIVND (reference sequence). The receptor was derived from a person aged 18-70 years in good health. Sequenced material: blood. The V and J genes are TRBV19 and TRBJ2-7; D might be TRBD1 (6 bases). As DNA, the CDR3 is TGTGCCAGTAGGGACAGTGGGGCTTACGAGCAGTACTTC. Translation gives CASRDSGAYEQYF.